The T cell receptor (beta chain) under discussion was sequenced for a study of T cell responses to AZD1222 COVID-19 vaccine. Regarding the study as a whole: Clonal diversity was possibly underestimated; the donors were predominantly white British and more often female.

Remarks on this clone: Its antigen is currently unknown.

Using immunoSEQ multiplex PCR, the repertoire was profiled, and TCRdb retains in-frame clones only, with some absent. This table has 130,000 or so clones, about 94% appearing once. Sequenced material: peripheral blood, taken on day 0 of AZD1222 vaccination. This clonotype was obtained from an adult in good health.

CDR3 nucleotides: TGTGCCAGCAGTTCCCACTGGAACACTGAAGCTTTCTTT. Translation gives CASSSHWNTEAFF. The chain is built from TRBV28 and TRBJ1-1; D is ambiguous. Germline V gene data show CDR1 as MDHEN and CDR2 as SYDVKM. The CDR3 runs to 13 residues. V lost 4 bases to trimming and J lost 1 base, with 7 bases between them.